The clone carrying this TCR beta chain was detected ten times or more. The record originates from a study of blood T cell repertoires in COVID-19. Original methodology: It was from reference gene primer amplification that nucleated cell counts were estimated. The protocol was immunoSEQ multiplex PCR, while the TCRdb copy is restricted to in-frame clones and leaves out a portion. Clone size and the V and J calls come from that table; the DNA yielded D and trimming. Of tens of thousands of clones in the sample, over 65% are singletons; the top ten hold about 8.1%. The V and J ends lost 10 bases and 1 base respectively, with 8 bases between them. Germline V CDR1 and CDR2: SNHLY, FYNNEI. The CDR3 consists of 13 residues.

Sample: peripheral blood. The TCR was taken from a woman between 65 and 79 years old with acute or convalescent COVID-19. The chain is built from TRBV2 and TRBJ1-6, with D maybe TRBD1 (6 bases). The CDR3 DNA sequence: TGTGCCACTACAGGGTCCTATAATTCACCCCTCCACTTT. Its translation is CATTGSYNSPLHF.